Listed below are T cell receptor beta chains from one sample, sequenced in a study of shared T cell receptors in the human thymus. TCRdb's table, derived via immunoSEQ multiplex PCR, lists solely in-frame clones and lacks some. The data contain around 730,000 clones, over 75% of them singletons. A further study also used this sample, focusing on human thymus T cells.

Sequencing input: thymocytes. Receptors were obtained from a girl under three years old with a congenital heart defect. CDR3s include the opening cysteine and the closing phenylalanine or tryptophan. Fields, in order: CDR3 protein, CDR3 DNA, V gene, J gene, clone size, D gene. D genes are given only for firm matches. Clone size is stated in some rows and not others, as once, few, many or a class when expanded.

CDR3 protein: CASSLGRRGDGNYEQYF
CDR3 DNA: TGTGCCAGCAGCTTAGGCCGACGGGGGGACGGAAACTACGAGCAGTACTTC
V gene: TRBV7-4
J gene: TRBJ2-7
clone size: .
D gene: TRBD2

CDR3 protein: CASSPDRALDSEQYF
CDR3 DNA: TGTGCCAGCTCACCAGACAGGGCCTTGGATAGCGAGCAGTACTTC
V gene: TRBV18
J gene: TRBJ2-7
clone size: few
D gene: TRBD1

CDR3 protein: CASSLDRLFHEQYF
CDR3 DNA: TGTGCCAGCAGTCTGGACAGGCTATTCCACGAGCAGTACTTC
V gene: TRBV28
J gene: TRBJ2-7
clone size: .
D gene: TRBD1

CDR3 protein: CASSLGHESYEQYF
CDR3 DNA: TGTGCCAGCAGTTTAGGTCACGAATCCTACGAGCAGTACTTC
V gene: TRBV27
J gene: TRBJ2-7
clone size: .
D gene: .

CDR3 protein: CASSTRGRNEKLFF
CDR3 DNA: TGTGCCAGCAGCACCAGGGGGCGCAATGAAAAACTGTTTTTT
V gene: TRBV5-6
J gene: TRBJ1-4
clone size: once
D gene: TRBD1

CDR3 protein: CASSARPGRTEAFF
CDR3 DNA: TGTGCCAGCAGCGCCCGACCCGGGAGGACTGAAGCTTTCTTT
V gene: TRBV9
J gene: TRBJ1-1
clone size: .
D gene: .

CDR3 protein: CASSPTGGGTEAFF
CDR3 DNA: TGTGCCAGCAGCCCAACAGGGGGGGGGACTGAAGCTTTCTTT
V gene: TRBV7-9
J gene: TRBJ1-1
clone size: .
D gene: TRBD1

CDR3 protein: CASSDTQPGQGVVGYTF
CDR3 DNA: TGTGCCAGCAGTGACACACAACCGGGACAGGGAGTCGTTGGCTACACCTTC
V gene: TRBV9
J gene: TRBJ1-2
clone size: .
D gene: TRBD1

CDR3 protein: CASSLTDRPSYEQYF
CDR3 DNA: TGTGCCAGCAGCTTAACGGACAGGCCCTCCTACGAGCAGTACTTC
V gene: TRBV7-3
J gene: TRBJ2-7
clone size: .
D gene: TRBD1

CDR3 protein: CASSEFSGVGAWDTQYF
CDR3 DNA: TGTGCCAGCAGTGAATTTTCGGGGGTAGGCGCATGGGATACGCAGTATTTT
V gene: TRBV2
J gene: TRBJ2-3
clone size: .
D gene: .

CDR3 protein: CASSLGGATYNSPLHF
CDR3 DNA: TGTGCCAGCAGTTTAGGGGGGGCTACCTATAATTCACCCCTCCACTTT
V gene: TRBV27
J gene: TRBJ1-6
clone size: .
D gene: .

CDR3 protein: CASSEQGVWEGLDTEAFF
CDR3 DNA: TGCGCCAGCAGTGAGCAAGGGGTTTGGGAGGGACTCGACACTGAAGCTTTCTTT
V gene: TRBV10-2
J gene: TRBJ1-1
clone size: .
D gene: .

CDR3 protein: CASSRDGRPDNEQFF
CDR3 DNA: TGTGCCAGCTCACGTGATGGGAGGCCCGACAATGAGCAGTTCTTC
V gene: TRBV18
J gene: TRBJ2-1
clone size: .
D gene: .

CDR3 protein: CASSYRGGGSTDTQYF
CDR3 DNA: TGTGCCAGCAGCTACCGGGGGGGAGGGAGCACAGATACGCAGTATTTT
V gene: TRBV6-5
J gene: TRBJ2-3
clone size: .
D gene: TRBD2

CDR3 protein: CASSTLTGSGREAFF
CDR3 DNA: TGTGCCAGCAGTACCCTTACAGGGTCCGGGCGGGAGGCTTTCTTT
V gene: TRBV6-1
J gene: TRBJ1-1
clone size: few
D gene: .

CDR3 protein: CASTLREGAGGYTF
CDR3 DNA: TGTGCCAGCACCCTCAGGGAAGGGGCTGGAGGCTACACCTTC
V gene: TRBV9
J gene: TRBJ1-2
clone size: .
D gene: .

CDR3 protein: CASRPMAKLANYGYTF
CDR3 DNA: TGTGCCAGCAGACCGATGGCCAAACTAGCTAACTATGGCTACACCTTC
V gene: TRBV27
J gene: TRBJ1-2
clone size: .
D gene: .

CDR3 protein: CASSQTGGETQYF
CDR3 DNA: TGCGCCAGCAGCCAGACAGGGGGAGAGACCCAGTACTTC
V gene: TRBV5-1
J gene: TRBJ2-5
clone size: .
D gene: TRBD1

CDR3 protein: CASSIRGRGDEQYF
CDR3 DNA: TGTGCCAGTAGTATTCGGGGCAGGGGAGACGAGCAGTACTTC
V gene: TRBV19
J gene: TRBJ2-7
clone size: .
D gene: .

CDR3 protein: CASSPRISAGKGIQYF
CDR3 DNA: TGTGCCAGCTCACCAAGGATCTCGGCAGGGAAGGGCATTCAGTACTTC
V gene: TRBV18
J gene: TRBJ2-4
clone size: .
D gene: .

CDR3 protein: CASSRRQGEPLYGYTF
CDR3 DNA: TGTGCCAGCAGTAGGCGACAGGGTGAGCCCCTATATGGCTACACCTTC
V gene: TRBV27
J gene: TRBJ1-2
clone size: few
D gene: TRBD1

CDR3 protein: CASSLEGRGYEQYF
CDR3 DNA: TGTGCCAGCAGCTTGGAGGGCAGGGGATACGAGCAGTACTTC
V gene: TRBV5-5
J gene: TRBJ2-7
clone size: .
D gene: .

CDR3 protein: CASSLEPIDRFLMVGNQPQHF
CDR3 DNA: TGCGCCAGCAGCTTGGAACCAATCGACAGATTTCTCATGGTTGGCAATCAGCCCCAGCATTTT
V gene: TRBV5-1
J gene: TRBJ1-5
clone size: .
D gene: .

CDR3 protein: CASPHVVTGGAYGYTF
CDR3 DNA: TGTGCCAGCCCACATGTCGTGACAGGGGGAGCCTATGGCTACACCTTC
V gene: TRBV18
J gene: TRBJ1-2
clone size: .
D gene: TRBD1

CDR3 protein: CSGCRGPTGVGYNEQFF
CDR3 DNA: TGCAGCGGCTGCAGGGGGCCCACCGGCGTAGGCTACAATGAGCAGTTCTTC
V gene: TRBV29-1
J gene: TRBJ2-1
clone size: few
D gene: TRBD1

CDR3 protein: CASPPGLKKKNEQFF
CDR3 DNA: TGTGCCAGCCCCCCGGGACTCAAGAAGAAAAATGAGCAGTTCTTC
V gene: TRBV2
J gene: TRBJ2-1
clone size: few
D gene: .

CDR3 protein: CASSRHGQENQPQHF
CDR3 DNA: TGTGCCAGCAGCCGGCACGGACAGGAGAATCAGCCCCAGCATTTT
V gene: TRBV7-9
J gene: TRBJ1-5
clone size: .
D gene: TRBD1

CDR3 protein: CASSRDSRNEKLFF
CDR3 DNA: TGTGCCAGCAGCCGGGACAGCCGTAATGAAAAACTGTTTTTT
V gene: TRBV9
J gene: TRBJ1-4
clone size: .
D gene: TRBD1

CDR3 protein: CASSLEASGGIDTQYF
CDR3 DNA: TGCGCCAGCAGCTTGGAGGCTAGCGGGGGTATAGATACGCAGTATTTT
V gene: TRBV5-1
J gene: TRBJ2-3
clone size: .
D gene: TRBD2

CDR3 protein: CASSRTGGTGTGELFF
CDR3 DNA: TGCGCCAGCAGCCGAACAGGGGGCACGGGAACCGGGGAGCTGTTTTTT
V gene: TRBV4-1
J gene: TRBJ2-2
clone size: .
D gene: TRBD1

CDR3 protein: CASNSGEGDEQFF
CDR3 DNA: TGTGCCAGCAATTCTGGGGAGGGGGATGAGCAGTTCTTC
V gene: TRBV28
J gene: TRBJ2-1
clone size: .
D gene: .

CDR3 protein: CASSLRQGRRSPLHF
CDR3 DNA: TGTGCCAGCAGTCTGCGACAGGGGAGACGGTCACCCCTCCACTTT
V gene: TRBV27
J gene: TRBJ1-6
clone size: .
D gene: TRBD1

CDR3 protein: CASSLNRRQGTPTDTQYF
CDR3 DNA: TGTGCCAGCAGCTTAAACCGTCGGCAGGGAACCCCCACAGATACGCAGTATTTT
V gene: TRBV7-6
J gene: TRBJ2-3
clone size: .
D gene: .

CDR3 protein: CASVLKQGNTIYF
CDR3 DNA: TGTGCCAGCGTACTAAAGCAGGGAAACACCATATATTTT
V gene: TRBV2
J gene: TRBJ1-3
clone size: .
D gene: .

CDR3 protein: CASSLDLEAANSYNEQFF
CDR3 DNA: TGCGCCAGCAGTTTGGATTTGGAGGCGGCTAACTCCTACAATGAGCAGTTCTTC
V gene: TRBV5-1
J gene: TRBJ2-1
clone size: .
D gene: .

CDR3 protein: CASSLRDRVVGNHHYGYGYTF
CDR3 DNA: TGTGCCAGCAGTTTGCGGGACAGGGTTGTGGGAAATCACCACTATGGCTATGGCTACACCTTC
V gene: TRBV27
J gene: TRBJ1-2
clone size: .
D gene: TRBD1

CDR3 protein: CASSLRGDDPEAFF
CDR3 DNA: TGTGCCAGCAGTTTACGGGGGGACGACCCTGAAGCTTTCTTT
V gene: TRBV27
J gene: TRBJ1-1
clone size: .
D gene: .

CDR3 protein: CASSQQHPGQGRGEQYF
CDR3 DNA: TGTGCCAGCAGCCAGCAACATCCGGGACAGGGAAGAGGCGAGCAGTACTTC
V gene: TRBV5-5
J gene: TRBJ2-7
clone size: .
D gene: TRBD1

CDR3 protein: CASSYQGWSEKLFF
CDR3 DNA: TGTGCCAGCAGTTACCAGGGGTGGAGTGAAAAACTGTTTTTT
V gene: TRBV6-5
J gene: TRBJ1-4
clone size: .
D gene: .

CDR3 protein: CAIRRDPGQGCYGYTF
CDR3 DNA: TGTGCCATCAGGAGGGACCCGGGACAGGGGTGCTATGGCTACACCTTC
V gene: TRBV10-3
J gene: TRBJ1-2
clone size: few
D gene: TRBD1

CDR3 protein: CSVDKWTGRDSEAFF
CDR3 DNA: TGCAGCGTTGACAAATGGACAGGCCGGGATTCTGAAGCTTTCTTT
V gene: TRBV29-1
J gene: TRBJ1-1
clone size: .
D gene: TRBD1

CDR3 protein: CASSQPGTGEETQYF
CDR3 DNA: TGCGCCAGCAGCCAACCGGGGACTGGCGAAGAGACCCAGTACTTC
V gene: TRBV4-1
J gene: TRBJ2-5
clone size: .
D gene: .

CDR3 protein: CASSLGTGPNEKLFF
CDR3 DNA: TGTGCCAGCAGCTTGGGCACAGGCCCGAATGAAAAACTGTTTTTT
V gene: TRBV5-5
J gene: TRBJ1-4
clone size: .
D gene: .

CDR3 protein: CASSSDRLSAGNTIYF
CDR3 DNA: TGTGCCAGCAGCTCAGACAGGTTGTCGGCTGGAAACACCATATATTTT
V gene: TRBV9
J gene: TRBJ1-3
clone size: .
D gene: .

CDR3 protein: CASKRLPSSYEQYF
CDR3 DNA: TGTGCCAGCAAACGACTGCCTAGCTCCTACGAGCAGTACTTC
V gene: TRBV6-6
J gene: TRBJ2-7
clone size: .
D gene: .

CDR3 protein: CASSGTSGGSYNEQFF
CDR3 DNA: TGCGCCAGCAGCGGTACTAGCGGGGGGTCCTACAATGAGCAGTTCTTC
V gene: TRBV5-1
J gene: TRBJ2-1
clone size: once
D gene: TRBD2

CDR3 protein: CASIIPRSGGAHNEQFF
CDR3 DNA: TGTGCCAGCATAATTCCCCGTAGCGGGGGGGCTCACAATGAGCAGTTCTTC
V gene: TRBV7-2
J gene: TRBJ2-1
clone size: .
D gene: TRBD2

CDR3 protein: CASSLPGSGNTIYF
CDR3 DNA: TGCGCCAGCAGCTTACCGGGATCTGGAAACACCATATATTTT
V gene: TRBV5-1
J gene: TRBJ1-3
clone size: .
D gene: .

CDR3 protein: CASSPYGRPRGQPQHF
CDR3 DNA: TGTGCCAGCAGCCCCTATGGTAGGCCCCGGGGGCAGCCCCAGCATTTT
V gene: TRBV7-2
J gene: TRBJ1-5
clone size: .
D gene: .

CDR3 protein: CASSPGGGHNEKLFF
CDR3 DNA: TGTGCCAGCAGCCCGGGTGGAGGTCATAATGAAAAACTGTTTTTT
V gene: TRBV9
J gene: TRBJ1-4
clone size: .
D gene: .

CDR3 protein: CASRLLTGTGGGDEQYF
CDR3 DNA: TGTGCCAGCAGACTTTTAACCGGGACAGGGGGCGGCGACGAGCAGTACTTC
V gene: TRBV5-6
J gene: TRBJ2-7
clone size: .
D gene: TRBD1

CDR3 protein: CASSPLAGGPVDYNEQFF
CDR3 DNA: TGTGCCAGCTCACCACTAGCGGGGGGGCCCGTGGACTACAATGAGCAGTTCTTC
V gene: TRBV18
J gene: TRBJ2-1
clone size: .
D gene: TRBD2

CDR3 protein: CASSLDRLPDTQYF
CDR3 DNA: TGTGCCAGCAGTCTGGACAGGCTCCCAGATACGCAGTATTTT
V gene: TRBV27
J gene: TRBJ2-3
clone size: .
D gene: TRBD1

CDR3 protein: CASSSPRDRRRSYNSPLHF
CDR3 DNA: TGTGCCAGCAGCTCCCCTAGGGACAGGAGAAGGTCATATAATTCACCCCTCCACTTT
V gene: TRBV9
J gene: TRBJ1-6
clone size: .
D gene: TRBD1

CDR3 protein: CASSADRGDYEQYF
CDR3 DNA: TGTGCCAGCAGTGCCGACAGGGGGGACTACGAGCAGTACTTC
V gene: TRBV2
J gene: TRBJ2-7
clone size: .
D gene: TRBD1